Described below is a single TCR beta chain sequence and its context. Original processing methods: Reference gene primer amplification in the assay estimated nucleated cell counts. Assay: immunoSEQ multiplex PCR; the TCRdb copy retains only in-frame clones and omits some. V, J and clone size are those of that table, while D and trimming were read from the DNA. The data show roughly 57,000 clones, around 87% seen once. The CDR3 runs to 16 residues. Germline trimming cut 0 bases from V and 6 bases from J; bases unmatched to any gene: 4. Germline lookup yields CDR1 SGHDT and CDR2 YYEEEE. This sample was taken from a study of blood T cell repertoires in COVID-19. Study in general: The origin of the acute and convalescent COVID-19 samples was the United States, Italy and Spain. PBMCs, B-cell-depleted T cells, or T cells were the source of the cDNA or gDNA that made up the material.

The chain joins TRBV5-6 to TRBJ1-6, with TRBD1 identical over 9 bases. The sequence came from a man between 60 and 75 years old with active or convalescent COVID-19. The specimen was peripheral blood. In DNA form, the CDR3 reads TGTGCCAGCAGCTTGGGGACAGGGGCTTTTAATTCACCCCTCCACTTT. Residues: CASSLGTGAFNSPLHF.